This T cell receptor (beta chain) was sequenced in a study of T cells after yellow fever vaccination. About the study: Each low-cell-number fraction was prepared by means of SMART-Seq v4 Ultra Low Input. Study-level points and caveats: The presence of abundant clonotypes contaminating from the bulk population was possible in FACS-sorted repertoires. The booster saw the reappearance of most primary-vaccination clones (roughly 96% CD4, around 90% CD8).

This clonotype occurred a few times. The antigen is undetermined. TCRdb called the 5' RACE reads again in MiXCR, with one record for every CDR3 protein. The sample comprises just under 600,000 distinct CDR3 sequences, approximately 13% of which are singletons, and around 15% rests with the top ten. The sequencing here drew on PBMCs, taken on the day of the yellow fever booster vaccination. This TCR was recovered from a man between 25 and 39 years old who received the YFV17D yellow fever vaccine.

The CDR3, as DNA: TGTGCCAGCTCACCACCTTCCGCTGTAGATACGCAGTATTTT. This sequence encodes CASSPPSAVDTQYF. The chain combines TRBV18 with TRBJ2-3; D is unresolved. Trimming stripped 0 bases from V and 5 bases from J, with 9 bases between. CDR1 is KGHSH, CDR2 LQKENI, per germline. The CDR3 has 14 amino acids.